This entry features one T cell receptor (beta chain) sequence. Its specificity is not known. The people who gave samples were healthy Caucasians from Russia, aged about 6 to 100. The total RNA that was extracted per sample amounted to at least 5 micrograms. V lost 5 bases to trimming and J lost 9 bases, with 16 bases between them. CDR3 size: 14 residues. Per the germline V gene, CDR1 is SGHAT and CDR2 is FQDESV (reference sequence). This specimen belongs to a study of blood T cells in healthy people across ages. Combining a sample-barcoded 5' primer with a J-beta primer mix, a second PCR ran for roughly 7 to 12 cycles. Using its own MiXCR run on the 5' RACE reads, TCRdb lists one record per CDR3 protein. The sample gives roughly 1.7 million distinct CDR3 sequences, almost 35% of which show up once; approximately 10% is in the top ten. Whole-study results and caveats: TCR beta diversity correlated strongly with naive T cell percentage. Observed TCR beta diversity per million T cells went down as age went up. This fall followed a roughly linear course with age.

The sequence came from a woman aged 25-40 years in good health. V is TRBV11-1 and J is TRBJ2-2; D might be TRBD1 or TRBD2, each matching 5 bases. Sequencing was done on a sample of blood. The CDR3 sequence: CASSRAGSGWELFF. CDR3 in DNA: TGTGCCAGCAGCCGGGCAGGGAGTGGTTGGGAGCTGTTTTTT.